This T cell receptor beta chain came from a study of CD8 T cells in ankylosing spondylitis. Study-level findings and limits: Disease-linked clones were reportedly significantly enriched in matched ankylosing spondylitis synovial fluid. Earlier authors reported some of these motif variants in reactive arthritis synovial fluid and blood. The study identified a TCR beta motif of several highly homologous variants that appeared characteristic of ankylosing spondylitis blood. Within peripheral blood, clones linked to disease were CD8+ and relatively rare.

With regard to this clonotype: No antigen is known for it.

Germline V lookup: CDR1 SGHRS, CDR2 YFSETQ. CDR3 length: 14 amino acids. The V and J ends lost 0 bases and 7 bases, in that order; junction bases with no gene match: 5. Scientists made TCR beta libraries using quantitative 5'-RACE with molecular barcodes. TCRdb reprocessed the 5' RACE reads via MiXCR and lists one record per CDR3 protein. The sample lists about 340,000 distinct CDR3 sequences, roughly 8% occurring once. Sequenced sample: blood, either unsorted or a sorted T cell fraction (not recorded which). The receptor was derived from a male donor with ankylosing spondylitis. The chain uses TRBV5-1 and TRBJ2-7, with 9 positions matching TRBD1. CDR3 DNA sequence: TGCGCCAGCAGCTTGGAACAGGGGGCGAATGAGCAGTACTTC. It translates to CASSLEQGANEQYF.